Listed here are 26 T cell receptor beta chains from one sample, sequenced in a study of OX40 agonist ivuxolimab in advanced cancers. The table came from immunoSEQ multiplex PCR; TCRdb's copy has only in-frame clones and leaves some out. The table records about 60,000 clones, around 87% of them present only once. The sample here was CD4+ or CD8+ T cells sorted from blood, taken in a trial of the OX40 agonist ivuxolimab. The receptors were sampled from an adult with an advanced solid tumor such as melanoma, head and neck, liver or kidney cancer.

The J gene is TRBJ1-3, the V gene TRBV5-6; TRBD1 is a possible D gene (5 bases). Trimming cost V 3 bases and J 2 bases, with 12 bases left between them. The CDR3 extends over 15 amino acids. Per the germline V gene, CDR1 is SGHDT and CDR2 is YYEEEE. Written as DNA, the CDR3 is TGTGCCAGCAGCTCGCGGTGGGGGGCTGGAAACACCATATATTTT. Translating it yields CASSSRWGAGNTIYF.

The CDR3 nucleotides read TGTGCCAGCAGAGGAGGCAGGGAGACCCAGTACTTC. Its protein product is CASRGGRETQYF. The V call is TRBV6-6, the J call TRBJ2-5; a weak D match, TRBD2 (5 bases). V lost 6 bases and J 5 bases, leaving 10 bases between the germline ends. Looked up from germline, CDR1 is MNHNY and CDR2 is SVGAGI (reference sequence). The CDR3 spans 12 residues.

The genes are TRBV29-1 and TRBJ2-2, with 11 bases that match TRBD2. After removal of 4 bases from V and 8 bases from J, the junction contained 9 bases not matched to a gene. The germline V gene has CDR1 SQVTM and CDR2 ANQGSEA. This CDR3 is 15 amino acids long. In DNA, the CDR3 is TGCAGCGTTGGGGTAGCGGGAGGGCCTAATGGGGAGCTGTTTTTT. This codes for CSVGVAGGPNGELFF.

This chain uses TRBV6-5 with TRBJ1-1; D remains ambiguous. The length of the CDR3 is 11 residues. Trimming removed 7 bases at V and 1 base at J, with 4 bases between. CDR1 is MNHEY, CDR2 SVGAGI, per germline. The chain's CDR3 is CASNRNTEAFF. In DNA, the CDR3 is TGTGCCAGCAACCGGAACACTGAAGCTTTCTTT.

This clone is a singleton in its sample. V gene TRBV19 combines with J gene TRBJ2-1; 7 bases fit TRBD1. The CDR3 loop spans 15 amino acids. With V trimmed by 6 bases and J by 5 bases, 10 bases remained unmatched. Germline V gene data show CDR1 as LNHDA and CDR2 as SQIVND (reference sequence). The CDR3 loop reads CASRSDRASNNEQFF. CDR3 DNA: TGTGCCAGTAGGTCCGACAGGGCCAGCAACAATGAGCAGTTCTTC.

The chain carries TRBV18 and TRBJ2-1; 9 nucleotides align to TRBD1. V was pared by 2 bases and J by 0 bases, with 8 bases of the junction left unmatched. Germline V CDR1 and CDR2: KGHSH, LQKENI. This CDR3 is 18 amino acids long. For the CDR3, the DNA is TGTGCCAGCTCACCAATCGACAGGGGGGTCCCCTCCTACAATGAGCAGTTCTTC. Its protein is CASSPIDRGVPSYNEQFF.

The chain has TRBV9 and TRBJ2-7, with 7 bases identical to TRBD1. The V gene end was trimmed by 0 bases and the J gene end by 4 bases; junction bases not matched to a gene: 10. The CDR3 is 16 residues long. The V gene's germline CDR1 is SGDLS and CDR2 YYNGEE. CDR3 nucleotide sequence: TGTGCCAGCAGCGTAGACCCTGGGGGACAGACTTACGAGCAGTACTTC. Amino acids: CASSVDPGGQTYEQYF.

The V call is TRBV7-9, the J call TRBJ1-1, with a tentative D call TRBD1 (5 bases). Germline V gene data show CDR1 as SEHNR and CDR2 as FQNEAQ (reference sequence). The ends were cut back, 1 base at V and 6 bases at J, with 15 bases in the middle. This CDR3 has 15 residues. Here the CDR3 reads CASSLVDGARAEAFF. CDR3 sequence (DNA): TGTGCCAGCAGCTTAGTTGACGGGGCGAGGGCTGAAGCTTTCTTT.

V is TRBV10-3 and J is TRBJ2-5, with D possibly being TRBD1 (6 bases). The CDR3 has 15 amino acids. The V end was cut by 0 bases, the J end by 2 bases, with 10 bases between. Per the germline V gene, CDR1 is ENHRY and CDR2 is SYGVKD. CDR3 protein: CAISESGTTQETQYF. The DNA for the CDR3 is TGTGCCATCAGTGAGTCCGGGACAACTCAAGAGACCCAGTACTTC.

This clone has just one count. The germline gene is not matched at one end of the junction; a read error may be the cause. This chain connects TRBV7-7 to TRBJ2-5, with D unclear. Judging by the DNA end, TRBJ2-7 fits better; the J call may be wrong. There are 13 residues in the CDR3. Per germline, CDR1 SSHAT and CDR2 FNYEAQ (reference sequence). Here the CDR3 reads CASSFGRNYEQYF. CDR3 DNA sequence: TGTGCTAGCAGCTTCGGCAGAAACTACGAGCAGTACTTC.

The rearrangement links TRBV5-1 to TRBJ1-1, with unresolved D. Germline V gene lookup returns CDR1 SGHRS and CDR2 YFSETQ. CDR3 length equals 12 residues. Trimming took 2 bases from V and 4 from J, leaving 6 bases between them. CDR3 amino acids: CASSFGPTEAFF. DNA for the CDR3: TGCGCCAGCAGCTTCGGACCCACTGAAGCTTTCTTT.

The V and J genes are TRBV19 and TRBJ2-1, with 15 bases lining up with TRBD2. In germline, CDR1 is LNHDA, CDR2 SQIVND (reference sequence). With 3 bases clipped from V and 9 bases from J, the junction kept 15 bases outside the gene matches. This CDR3 spans 19 amino acids. CDR3 DNA: TGTGCCAGTAGTATCGCATTGGGGACTAGCGGGAGGAGCGCGCGTGAGCAGTTCTTC. It codes for CASSIALGTSGRSAREQFF.

This clone was seen a few times. The genes are TRBV28 and TRBJ2-7, with D perhaps TRBD1 (6 bases). The V end was cut by 6 bases, the J end by 2 bases, with 14 bases between. Germline V CDR1 and CDR2: MDHEN, SYDVKM. The CDR3 consists of 14 residues. The CDR3 loop reads CASRKGQSPYEQYF. DNA for the CDR3: TGTGCCAGCAGGAAAGGACAGAGTCCCTACGAGCAGTACTTC.

The chain employs TRBV7-9 and TRBJ2-5; no clear D. The V gene lost 2 bases and the J gene lost 2 bases, with 9 bases spanning the gap. The CDR3 runs 14 residues. Germline lookup yields CDR1 SEHNR and CDR2 FQNEAQ (reference sequence). The CDR3, as DNA: TGTGCCAGCAGCTTATTGTCGAGTCAAGAGACCCAGTACTTC. This translates into CASSLLSSQETQYF.

V usage is TRBV6-1 and J usage is TRBJ2-5; 8 bases agree with TRBD2. The CDR3 consists of 16 residues. J lost 4 bases, V lost 0 bases, and 7 bases had no gene match. Germline values: CDR1 MNHNS, CDR2 SASEGT. The chain's CDR3 is CASSEATGGPGETQYF. In DNA form, the CDR3 reads TGTGCCAGCAGTGAAGCGACGGGAGGGCCGGGAGAGACCCAGTACTTC.

The J gene is TRBJ1-4, the V gene TRBV19, with TRBD1 matching over 7 bases. CDR3 length: 14 amino acids. Germline V lookup: CDR1 LNHDA, CDR2 SQIVND (reference sequence). V was pared by 9 bases and J by 4 bases, with 8 bases of the junction left unmatched. Here the CDR3 DNA reads TGTGCCAGCTCCCGGGGACAGCTTAATGAAAAACTGTTTTTT. This codes for CASSRGQLNEKLFF.

The gene calls are TRBV5-1 and TRBJ2-3, with D possibly being TRBD1 or TRBD2 (5 bases each). Germline V gene data show CDR1 as SGHRS and CDR2 as YFSETQ. V lost 0 bases to trimming and J lost 2 bases, with 7 bases between them. This CDR3 contains 14 residues. The DNA for the CDR3 is TGCGCCAGCAGCTTGGGGGGGTACACAGATACGCAGTATTTT. Translated: CASSLGGYTDTQYF.

The J gene is TRBJ2-2, the V gene TRBV5-4; no clear D. CDR1 and CDR2 from the germline V gene are SGHNT and YYREEE (reference sequence). Trimming cost V 2 bases and J 6 bases, with 14 bases left between them. The CDR3 runs to 15 residues. The CDR3 DNA reads TGTGCCAGCAGCTTTACGGGCGGAAGGGCCGGGGAGCTGTTTTTT. It specifies CASSFTGGRAGELFF.

Here the CDR3 reads CASSPSGGLDGYTF. Written as DNA, the CDR3 is TGTGCCAGCAGTCCCTCAGGGGGCTTAGATGGCTACACCTTC. The J gene is TRBJ1-2, the V gene TRBV6-4; TRBD1 agrees at 8 bases. The CDR3 consists of 14 residues. The V gene end was trimmed by 5 bases and the J gene end by 6 bases; junction bases not matched to a gene: 8. Germline-derived CDR1 and CDR2 are MRHNA and SNTAGT.

The chain combines TRBV7-9 with TRBJ2-1; tentatively, D is TRBD1 (7 bases). The CDR3 contains 12 residues. Trimming removed 5 bases at V and 8 bases at J, with 10 bases between. Germline V gives CDR1 SEHNR, CDR2 FQNEAQ (reference sequence). The CDR3 nucleotides read TGTGCCAGCAGCACCAGGGGGGATGAGCAGTTCTTC. It is translated as CASSTRGDEQFF.

The V call is TRBV29-1, the J call TRBJ2-7; tentatively, D is TRBD2 (5 bases). V was clipped by 6 bases and J by 4 bases, with 10 bases between them. Germline CDR1 SQVTM, CDR2 ANQGSEA. CDR3 length: 11 residues. CDR3 sequence: CSVGGGYEQYF. The CDR3 nucleotides read TGCAGCGTAGGAGGAGGTTACGAGCAGTACTTC.

The chain combines TRBV9 with TRBJ2-5; D unresolved. There are 16 residues in the CDR3. Trimming removed 3 bases from V and 8 bases from J, with 23 bases in between. CDR1 and CDR2 from the germline V gene are SGDLS and YYNGEE. The CDR3 loop reads CASSENPQEPRSTQYF. CDR3 DNA sequence: TGTGCCAGCAGCGAAAACCCGCAGGAGCCGAGGAGCACCCAGTACTTC.

J is TRBJ2-5 and V is TRBV7-6; TRBD2 matches 13 bases. Near its end, the DNA agrees better with TRBJ2-7, so the J call may be wrong. Germline values: CDR1 SGHVS, CDR2 FNYEAQ. The CDR3 runs 15 residues. CDR3 loop: CASSVTSGGAYEQYF. In DNA form, the CDR3 reads TGTGCCAGCAGCGTAACTAGCGGGGGGGCCTACGAGCAGTACTTC.

The chain recombines TRBV19 with TRBJ1-2, with TRBD1 matching over 9 bases. The CDR3 is 12 amino acids. The V segment lost 5 bases and the J segment 9 bases; nucleotides outside the gene matches: 4. Germline loops: CDR1 LNHDA, CDR2 SQIVND (reference sequence). In DNA, the CDR3 is TGTGCCAGTAGTCAGGACAGGGGCCGCTACACCTTC. Translated: CASSQDRGRYTF.

V and J are TRBV5-1 and TRBJ1-1; D is possibly TRBD1 (6 bases). Trimming took 3 bases from V and 3 from J, leaving 15 bases between them. The CDR3 spans 15 residues. Germline-derived CDR1 and CDR2 are SGHRS and YFSETQ. The CDR3 sequence is CASSSRTARDTEAFF. The CDR3 DNA sequence: TGCGCCAGCAGCTCCCGGACAGCGAGGGACACTGAAGCTTTCTTT.

This sequence joins TRBV15 and TRBJ2-1; TRBD2 matches at 8 bases. There are 17 residues in the CDR3. Germline CDR1 reads LNHNV; CDR2 reads YYDKDF (reference sequence). V lost 0 bases, J lost 10 bases, and 14 bases stayed unmatched. DNA for the CDR3: TGTGCCACCAGCAGAGATTGGCTATCGGGAGGGCCCGGGGAGCAGTTCTTC. Amino acid sequence: CATSRDWLSGGPGEQFF.